The entry that follows covers one TCR beta chain sequence. Its antigen remains unknown. This entry belongs to a study of shared clonotypes between healthy human individuals. Libraries were prepared by immunoSEQ multiplex PCR; TCRdb keeps only in-frame clonotypes and omits some of them. Counted here are some 550,000 clones, approximately 97% occurring once; the ten biggest clones make up approximately 0.057%. V shed 4 bases and J shed 0 bases, with 9 bases lying between them. Germline assignment: CDR1 SQVTM and CDR2 ANQGSEA. The CDR3 consists of 13 residues. Study-level findings and limits: Clonotype sharing across several donors was observed for 5% to 6.5% of naive CD4 clonotypes.

The chain links TRBV29-1 to TRBJ1-1; no firm D call. Specimen: naive CD4+ T cells sorted from blood. Subset described: CD45RA+ positively selected. This clonotype originated in a woman aged 25 to 39 in good health. The DNA of the CDR3 is TGCAGCGTTGGGCTATACCTGAACACTGAAGCTTTCTTT. Translating gives CSVGLYLNTEAFF.